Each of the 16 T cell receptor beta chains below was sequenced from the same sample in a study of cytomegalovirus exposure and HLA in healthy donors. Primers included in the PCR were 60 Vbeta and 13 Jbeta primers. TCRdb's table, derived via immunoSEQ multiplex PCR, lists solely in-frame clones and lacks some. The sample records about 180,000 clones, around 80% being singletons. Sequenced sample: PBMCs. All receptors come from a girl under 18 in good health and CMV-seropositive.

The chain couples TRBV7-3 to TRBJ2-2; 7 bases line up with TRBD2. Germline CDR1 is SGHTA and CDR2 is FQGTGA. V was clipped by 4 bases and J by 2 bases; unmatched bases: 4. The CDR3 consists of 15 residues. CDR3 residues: CASSWSGVNTGELFF. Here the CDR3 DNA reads TGTGCCAGCAGCTGGAGCGGGGTTAACACCGGGGAGCTGTTTTTT.

This chain's CDR3 is CASSFSGSSEAFF. In DNA, the CDR3 is TGTGCCAGCAGCTTTTCAGGGTCCTCTGAAGCTTTCTTT. The chain combines TRBV5-6 with TRBJ1-1, with a tentative D call TRBD1 (5 bases). CDR3 length: 13 residues. Germline V gene data show CDR1 as SGHDT and CDR2 as YYEEEE. V gave up 2 bases and J gave up 6 bases, with 11 bases separating them. Full variable domain (remainder filled in from reference TRBV5-6 and TRBJ1-1): DAGVTQSPTHLIKTRGQQVTLRCSPKSGHDTVSWYQQALGQGPQFIFQYYEEEERQRGNFPDRFSGHQFPNYSSELNVNALLLGDSALYLCASSFSGSSEAFFGQGTRLTVV.

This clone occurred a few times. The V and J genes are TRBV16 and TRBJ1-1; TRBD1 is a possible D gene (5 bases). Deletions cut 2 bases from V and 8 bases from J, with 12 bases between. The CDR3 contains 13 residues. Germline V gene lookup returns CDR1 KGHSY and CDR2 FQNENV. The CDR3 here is CASSQRVTVEAFF. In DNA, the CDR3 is TGTGCCAGCAGCCAACGGGTGACAGTCGAAGCTTTCTTT.

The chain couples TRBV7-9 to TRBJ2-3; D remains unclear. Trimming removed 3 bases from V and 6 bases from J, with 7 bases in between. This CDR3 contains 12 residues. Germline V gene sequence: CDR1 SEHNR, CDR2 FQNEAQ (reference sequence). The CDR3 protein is CASSFGLDTQYF. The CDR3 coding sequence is TGTGCCAGCAGCTTTGGGCTTGATACGCAGTATTTT.

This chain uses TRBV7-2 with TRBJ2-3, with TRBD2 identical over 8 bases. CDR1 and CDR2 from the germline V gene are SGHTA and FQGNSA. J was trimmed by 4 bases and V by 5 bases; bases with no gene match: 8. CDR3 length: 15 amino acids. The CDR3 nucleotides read TGTGCCAGCAGCCCCCGTGGGCGGGAGGCAGATACGCAGTATTTT. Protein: CASSPRGREADTQYF.

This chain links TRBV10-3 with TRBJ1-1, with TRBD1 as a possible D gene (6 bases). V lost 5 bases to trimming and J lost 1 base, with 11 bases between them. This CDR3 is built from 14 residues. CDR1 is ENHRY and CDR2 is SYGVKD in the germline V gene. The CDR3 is CAISRTEKNTEAFF. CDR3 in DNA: TGTGCCATCAGTCGGACAGAAAAGAACACTGAAGCTTTCTTT.

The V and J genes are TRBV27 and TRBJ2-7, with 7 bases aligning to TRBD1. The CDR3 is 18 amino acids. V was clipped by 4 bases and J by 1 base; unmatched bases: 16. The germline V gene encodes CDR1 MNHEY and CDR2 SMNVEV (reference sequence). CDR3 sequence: CASSSPLRQGSESYEQYF. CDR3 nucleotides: TGTGCCAGCAGTTCCCCCCTCCGACAGGGTTCGGAGTCCTACGAGCAGTACTTC.

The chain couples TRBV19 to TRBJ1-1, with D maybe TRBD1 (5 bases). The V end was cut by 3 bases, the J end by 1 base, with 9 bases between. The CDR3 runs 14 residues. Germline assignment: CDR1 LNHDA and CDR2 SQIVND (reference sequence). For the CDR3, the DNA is TGTGCCAGTAGTATTAGGGGCGGGAACACTGAAGCTTTCTTT. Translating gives CASSIRGGNTEAFF.

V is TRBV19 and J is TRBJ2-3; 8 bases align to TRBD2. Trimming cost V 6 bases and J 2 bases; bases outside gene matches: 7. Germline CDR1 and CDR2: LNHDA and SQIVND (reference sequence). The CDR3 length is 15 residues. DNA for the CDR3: TGTGCCAGTAGCCAGGCTAGCGGGTACACAGATACGCAGTATTTT. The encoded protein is CASSQASGYTDTQYF.

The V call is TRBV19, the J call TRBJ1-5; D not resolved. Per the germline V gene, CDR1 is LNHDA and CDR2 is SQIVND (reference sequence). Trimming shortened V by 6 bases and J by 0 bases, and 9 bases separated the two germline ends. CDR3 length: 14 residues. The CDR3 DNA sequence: TGTGCCAGTAGCCTAGAGGATAGCAATCAGCCCCAGCATTTT. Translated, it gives CASSLEDSNQPQHF.

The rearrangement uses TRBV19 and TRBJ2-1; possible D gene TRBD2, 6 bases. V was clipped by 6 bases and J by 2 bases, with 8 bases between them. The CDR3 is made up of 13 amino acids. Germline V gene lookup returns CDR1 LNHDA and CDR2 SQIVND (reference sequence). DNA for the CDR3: TGTGCCAGTAGCGGGAGCCCCTACAATGAGCAGTTCTTC. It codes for CASSGSPYNEQFF.

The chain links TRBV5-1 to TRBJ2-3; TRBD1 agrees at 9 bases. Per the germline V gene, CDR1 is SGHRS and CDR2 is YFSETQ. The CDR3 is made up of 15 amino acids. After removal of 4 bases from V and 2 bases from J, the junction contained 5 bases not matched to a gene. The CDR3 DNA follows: TGCGCCAGCAGCCCCGGGACAGGGAACACAGATACGCAGTATTTT. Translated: CASSPGTGNTDTQYF.

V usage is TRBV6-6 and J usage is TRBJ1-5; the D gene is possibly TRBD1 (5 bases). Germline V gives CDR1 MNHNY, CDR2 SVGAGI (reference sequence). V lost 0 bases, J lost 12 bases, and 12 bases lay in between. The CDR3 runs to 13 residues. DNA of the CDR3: TGTGCCAGCAGTTACTCGGCCCCAGGGCTCCAGCATTTT. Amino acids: CASSYSAPGLQHF.

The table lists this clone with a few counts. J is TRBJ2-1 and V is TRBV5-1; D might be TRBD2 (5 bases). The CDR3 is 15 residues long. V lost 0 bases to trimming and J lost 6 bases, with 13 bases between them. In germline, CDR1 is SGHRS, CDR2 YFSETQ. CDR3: CASSLEAARSNEQFF. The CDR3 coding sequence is TGCGCCAGCAGCTTGGAAGCGGCCAGGAGCAATGAGCAGTTCTTC. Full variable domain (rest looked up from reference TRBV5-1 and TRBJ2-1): KAGVTQTPRYLIKTRGQQVTLSCSPISGHRSVSWYQQTPGQGLQFLFEYFSETQRNKGNFPGRFSGRQFSNSRSEMNVSTLELGDSALYLCASSLEAARSNEQFFGPGTRLTVL.

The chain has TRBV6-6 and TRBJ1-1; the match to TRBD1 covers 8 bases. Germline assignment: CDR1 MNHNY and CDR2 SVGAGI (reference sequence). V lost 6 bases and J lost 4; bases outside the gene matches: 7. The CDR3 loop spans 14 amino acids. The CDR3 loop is CASSGQGGSTEAFF. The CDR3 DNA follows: TGTGCCAGCAGCGGACAGGGAGGGAGCACTGAAGCTTTCTTT.

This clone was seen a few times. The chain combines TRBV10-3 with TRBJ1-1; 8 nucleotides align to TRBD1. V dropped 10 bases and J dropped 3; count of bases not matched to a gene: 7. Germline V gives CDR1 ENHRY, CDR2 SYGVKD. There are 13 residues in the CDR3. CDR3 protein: CATGQGRDTEAFF. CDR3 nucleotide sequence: TGTGCCACCGGACAGGGTAGGGACACTGAAGCTTTCTTT.